One and the same sample provided the 23 T cell receptor beta chains below, sequenced in a study of post-analysis software for immune sequencing data. Study observations and caveats: Elevated frequency relative to controls characterized a handful of TRBV segments in patients, TRBV5-6, TRBV5-1 and TRBV20-1 among them.

No antigen has been assigned to these receptors. Unique-molecular-identifier-tagged TCR beta cDNA libraries were used. TCRdb itself ran the PCR reads through MiXCR, one entry per CDR3 protein. The sample consists of hundreds of thousands of distinct CDR3 sequences, around 40% of them appearing once. Sequenced material: blood. Receptors originate from a girl between 5 and 17 years old with multiple sclerosis.

The rearrangement links TRBV27 to TRBJ1-5, with D uncertain. Germline values: CDR1 MNHEY, CDR2 SMNVEV (reference sequence). V dropped 10 bases and J dropped 0 bases, with 10 bases sitting between them. The CDR3 runs 13 residues. The CDR3 DNA reads TGTGCCACTAATACAGCTAGCAATCAGCCCCAGCATTTT. Its protein is CATNTASNQPQHF.

V gene TRBV5-6 combines with J gene TRBJ2-5; possibly TRBD1 for D (6 bases). The end of the DNA is better explained by TRBJ2-7, so the J call may be wrong. The CDR3 covers 15 residues. Germline assignment: CDR1 SGHDT and CDR2 YYEEEE. The CDR3 is CASSVTGTKLGEQYF. In DNA form, the CDR3 reads TGTGCCAGCAGCGTCACCGGGACAAAACTAGGCGAGCAGTACTTC.

The chain recombines TRBV29-1 with TRBJ1-5; tentative D call: TRBD1 (6 bases). The CDR3 extends over 13 amino acids. Trimming left V 4 bases short and J 4 bases short, with 11 bases between. Germline lookup yields CDR1 SQVTM and CDR2 ANQGSEA. CDR3 DNA: TGCAGCGTTGCATCAGGGGAAAATCAGCCCCAGCATTTT. The encoded protein is CSVASGENQPQHF.

The genes are TRBV12-3 or TRBV12-4 and TRBJ2-4; TRBD1 matches at 9 bases. The V gene end was trimmed by 7 bases and the J gene end by 7 bases; junction bases not matched to a gene: 11. This CDR3 is 15 amino acids long. CDR3: CASMPGTGTWNIQYF. CDR3 nucleotides: TGTGCCAGCATGCCCGGGACAGGGACGTGGAACATTCAGTACTTC.

The chain is built from TRBV12-3 or TRBV12-4 and TRBJ1-4; 11 nucleotides align to TRBD1. The CDR3 runs to 17 residues. V shed 5 bases, J shed 1 base, and the junction held 6 bases outside the gene matches. This CDR3 is CASSPWTGGLTNEKLFF. The CDR3 DNA follows: TGTGCCAGCAGTCCATGGACAGGGGGCCTAACTAATGAAAAACTGTTTTTT.

The chain recombines TRBV12-3 or TRBV12-4 with TRBJ2-1; the match to TRBD1 covers 9 bases. V lost 2 bases, J lost 6 bases, and 14 bases stayed unmatched. CDR3 size: 18 residues. The CDR3 protein is CASSLSNRGLIFVNEQFF. Written as DNA, the CDR3 is TGTGCCAGCAGTTTATCAAACAGGGGGCTGATCTTCGTCAATGAGCAGTTCTTC.

This clonotype was recorded only once. The rearrangement joins TRBV3-1 to TRBJ1-1; D is unclear. The CDR3 covers 13 residues. With 1 base removed from V and 1 base from J, the gap between germline ends came to 4 bases. CDR1 is LGHDT and CDR2 is YNNKEL in the germline V gene (reference sequence). CDR3 amino acids: CASSQVSNTEAFF. CDR3 sequence (DNA): TGTGCCAGCAGCCAAGTTTCGAACACTGAAGCTTTCTTT.

This rearrangement joins TRBV5-1 to TRBJ2-1; tentatively, D is TRBD2 (5 bases). The CDR3 spans 13 residues. The germline V gene has CDR1 SGHRS and CDR2 YFSETQ. Trimming removed 5 bases at V and 10 bases at J, with 16 bases between. CDR3 protein: CASRWTSTEEQFF. The CDR3 DNA is TGCGCCAGCAGGTGGACTTCGACGGAGGAGCAGTTCTTC.

The chain has TRBV29-1 and TRBJ2-7; D is perhaps TRBD2 (5 bases). V lost 2 bases and J lost 2, with 10 bases in between. The CDR3 runs to 13 residues. Germline loops: CDR1 SQVTM, CDR2 ANQGSEA. The CDR3 is CSVESKEAYEQYF. The CDR3 DNA sequence: TGCAGCGTTGAATCCAAGGAGGCCTACGAGCAGTACTTC.

The chain has TRBV12-3 or TRBV12-4 and TRBJ1-5; D uncertain. Trimming removed 4 bases from V and 5 bases from J, with 9 bases in between. The CDR3 spans 13 residues. CDR3: CASSWKLHQPQHF. DNA of the CDR3: TGTGCCAGCAGTTGGAAGCTCCATCAGCCCCAGCATTTT.

The J gene is TRBJ2-7, the V gene TRBV5-1; D unresolved. CDR1 is SGHRS, CDR2 YFSETQ, per germline. With 3 bases removed from V and 2 bases from J, the gap between germline ends came to 9 bases. The CDR3 totals 13 residues. In DNA, the CDR3 is TGCGCCAGCAGCTCAGCAGGCCCCTACGAGCAGTACTTC. Its protein is CASSSAGPYEQYF.

The rearrangement joins TRBV10-3 to TRBJ1-2; possibly TRBD1 for D (5 bases). V was shortened by 6 bases and J by 1 base, with 9 bases between the two germline ends. CDR3 length: 13 amino acids. Per germline, CDR1 ENHRY and CDR2 SYGVKD. The CDR3 nucleotides are TGTGCCATCAGGGAGACAGATAACTATGGCTACACCTTC. This sequence encodes CAIRETDNYGYTF.

The J gene is TRBJ1-2, the V gene TRBV27, with TRBD1 matching 7 bases. CDR1 is MNHEY and CDR2 is SMNVEV in the germline V gene (reference sequence). After removal of 2 bases from V and 3 bases from J, the junction contained 3 bases not matched to a gene. The CDR3 covers 14 residues. CDR3 region: CASSLKGADYGYTF. CDR3 bases: TGTGCCAGCAGTTTAAAGGGGGCGGACTATGGCTACACCTTC.

V gene TRBV4-1 combines with J gene TRBJ2-7; unclear D gene. This CDR3 region has 16 residues. The V end was cut by 0 bases, the J end by 2 bases, with 14 bases between. Per germline, CDR1 MGHRA and CDR2 YSYEKL. The CDR3 DNA reads as TGCGCCAGCAGCCAAGAGGGTCGGCCACCAACCTACGAGCAGTACTTC. Protein sequence: CASSQEGRPPTYEQYF.

This clonotype came up a few times. The chain joins TRBV4-1 to TRBJ2-4; D may be TRBD1 or TRBD2 (6 bases each). The DNA matches TRBJ2-7 better at its end, which makes the J call doubtful. CDR1 is MGHRA, CDR2 YSYEKL, per germline. This CDR3 region has 15 residues. This chain's CDR3 is CASSQERKGGYEQYF. The CDR3 coding sequence is TGCGCCAGCAGCCAAGAAAGAAAGGGGGGCTACGAGCAGTACTTC.

This clonotype was seen ten or more times. The chain carries TRBV7-9 and TRBJ2-1, with unresolved D. Trimming cost V 2 bases and J 0 bases, with 8 bases left between them. Per the germline V gene, CDR1 is SEHNR and CDR2 is FQNEAQ (reference sequence). This CDR3 has 15 amino acids. CDR3 sequence reads: CASSLSGASYNEQFF. The CDR3 DNA follows: TGTGCCAGCAGCTTATCGGGCGCCTCCTACAATGAGCAGTTCTTC.

J is TRBJ1-5 and V is TRBV6-1; TRBD1 is a possible D gene (5 bases). Germline V lookup: CDR1 MNHNS, CDR2 SASEGT. The CDR3 is made up of 17 amino acids. Trimming stripped 8 bases from V and 1 base from J, with 21 bases between. The CDR3 DNA sequence: TGTGCCAGCTTACCCTCAAGTGGGGCGCGAAGCAATCAGCCCCAGCATTTT. It translates to CASLPSSGARSNQPQHF.

This rearrangement joins TRBV29-1 to TRBJ2-5; D is possibly TRBD1 or TRBD2 (6 bases each). The last part of the DNA fits TRBJ2-7 better; the J call may be wrong. CDR3 length: 14 amino acids. Germline V gives CDR1 SQVTM, CDR2 ANQGSEA. This chain's CDR3 is CSVVSQGGSAEQYF. As DNA, the CDR3 is TGCAGCGTTGTATCACAGGGAGGTAGCGCCGAGCAGTACTTC.

The chain has TRBV4-2 and TRBJ2-1; 13 positions match TRBD2. The germline gives CDR1 LGHNA, CDR2 YNFKEQ. Unmatched junction bases numbered 4, after V lost 4 bases and J lost 7 bases. The CDR3 spans 15 residues. The CDR3 coding sequence is TGTGCCAGCAGCCCGACTAGCGGGGGGCCGAATGAGCAGTTCTTC. Its translation: CASSPTSGGPNEQFF.

The genes are TRBV7-3 and TRBJ2-1, with D tentatively TRBD1 or TRBD2 (7 bases each). Trimming took 4 bases from V and 8 from J, leaving 15 bases between them. There are 14 residues in the CDR3. Germline values: CDR1 SGHTA, CDR2 FQGTGA. The CDR3 sequence: CASSSQGGPYEQFF. In DNA form, the CDR3 reads TGTGCCAGCAGCTCCCAGGGGGGGCCATATGAGCAGTTCTTC.

V usage is TRBV2 and J usage is TRBJ2-4; no definite D call. This CDR3 has 14 amino acids. Per germline, CDR1 SNHLY and CDR2 FYNNEI. Between the trimmed V and J ends, which lost 3 bases and 10 bases, there was a span of 16 bases. In DNA form, the CDR3 reads TGTGCCAGCAGTGAGTACGGTATTGGCTGGATTCAGTACTTC. Amino acids: CASSEYGIGWIQYF.

There are a few counts of this clonotype. This chain links TRBV20-1 with TRBJ2-5; the match to TRBD1 covers 10 bases. The J segment lost 3 bases and the V segment lost 3 bases, leaving 16 bases of the junction unmatched. Germline V lookup: CDR1 DFQATT, CDR2 SNEGSKA (reference sequence). The CDR3 is made up of 18 amino acids. CDR3 bases: TGCAGTGCTAGCCTGACAGGGGGCTTACGATTTGGGAAAGAGACCCAGTACTTC. Protein sequence: CSASLTGGLRFGKETQYF.

The chain has TRBV5-1 and TRBJ2-1; unclear D gene. Trimming took 0 bases from V and 5 from J, leaving 9 bases between them. The CDR3 consists of 14 residues. Germline-derived CDR1 and CDR2 are SGHRS and YFSETQ. The CDR3 here is CASSLEGSNNEQFF. CDR3 nucleotides: TGCGCCAGCAGCTTGGAAGGCAGCAACAATGAGCAGTTCTTC.